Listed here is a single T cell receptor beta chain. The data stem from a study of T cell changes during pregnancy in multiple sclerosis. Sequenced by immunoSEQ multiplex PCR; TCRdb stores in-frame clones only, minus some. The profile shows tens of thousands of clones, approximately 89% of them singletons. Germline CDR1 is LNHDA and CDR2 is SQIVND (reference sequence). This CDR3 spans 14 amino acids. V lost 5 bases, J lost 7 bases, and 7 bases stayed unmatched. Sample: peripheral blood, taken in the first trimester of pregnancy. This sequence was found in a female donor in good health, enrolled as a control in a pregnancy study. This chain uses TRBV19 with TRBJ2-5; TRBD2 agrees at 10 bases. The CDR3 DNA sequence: TGTGCCAGTAGTTCAAAGTCTAGCGGGGGGACCCAGTACTTC. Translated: CASSSKSSGGTQYF.